This TCR beta chain emerged from a study of blood T cell repertoires in COVID-19. Only in-frame clones appear in the TCRdb table, and some are missing; sequencing was by immunoSEQ multiplex PCR. Of around 180,000 clones listed, roughly 83% are singletons. The receptor comes from a human donor in a cohort sampled during active COVID-19. The material sequenced was peripheral blood.

The chain's CDR3 is CASSGGVSYGYTF. CDR3 sequence (DNA): TGTGCCAGCAGTGGCGGAGTCAGCTATGGCTACACCTTC. The chain is built from TRBV2 and TRBJ1-2; D is unclear. This CDR3 comprises 13 residues. Trimming left V 4 bases short and J 4 bases short, with 10 bases between. Looked up from germline, CDR1 is SNHLY and CDR2 is FYNNEI.